These T cell receptor beta chains were read from a single sample in a study of T cell responses to AZD1222 COVID-19 vaccine. Clones were sequenced by immunoSEQ multiplex PCR, and TCRdb holds only the in-frame ones, with some missing. The sample contains approximately 150,000 clones, roughly 89% of which appear only once. Sequencing used peripheral blood, obtained 28 days after the second AZD1222 dose. The receptor source for this set is an adult who received the AZD1222 COVID-19 vaccine. Each CDR3 is given with its conserved first and last residue. The D gene is left open where the match is weak. Clone size appears in some rows only: once, few, many, or a class for an expanded clone.

CDR3 length: 14; clone size: -; D gene: -; V gene: TRBV6-5; J gene: TRBJ2-5; CDR3 DNA: TGTGCCAGCAGTTACGGTCGACTTGGGCAGACCCAGTACTTC; CDR3 protein: CASSYGRLGQTQYF
CDR3 length: 15; clone size: -; D gene: TRBD1; V gene: TRBV3-1/TRBV3-2; J gene: TRBJ1-3; CDR3 DNA: TGTGCCAGCAGCCTAACAGGGGGCGCGGGAAACACCATATATTTT; CDR3 protein: CASSLTGGAGNTIYF
CDR3 length: 13; clone size: -; D gene: -; V gene: TRBV14; J gene: TRBJ2-2; CDR3 DNA: TGTGCCAGCAGCCAATTGGGAACCGGGGAGCTGTTTTTT; CDR3 protein: CASSQLGTGELFF
CDR3 length: 16; clone size: -; D gene: TRBD1; V gene: TRBV12-5; J gene: TRBJ1-5; CDR3 DNA: TGTGCTAGTGGCCTTGGGATGACAGGGAGCAATCAGCCCCAGCATTTT; CDR3 protein: CASGLGMTGSNQPQHF
CDR3 length: 14; clone size: -; D gene: -; V gene: TRBV14; J gene: TRBJ1-2; CDR3 DNA: TGTGCCAGCAGCCAAGAACGGAAAGGCTATGGCTACACCTTC; CDR3 protein: CASSQERKGYGYTF
CDR3 length: 14; clone size: -; D gene: -; V gene: TRBV13; J gene: TRBJ2-7; CDR3 DNA: TGTGCCAGCAGCCCTCCAGGGGGGGACTACGAGCAGTACTTC; CDR3 protein: CASSPPGGDYEQYF
CDR3 length: 15; clone size: -; D gene: -; V gene: TRBV10-3; J gene: TRBJ2-3; CDR3 DNA: TGTGCCATCAGTGAGTCGACTAGAGTTGCGGATACGCAGTATTTT; CDR3 protein: CAISESTRVADTQYF
CDR3 length: 15; clone size: -; D gene: TRBD2; V gene: TRBV4-3; J gene: TRBJ2-1; CDR3 DNA: TGCGCCAGCAGCCAGCGGGGGGGCTCCTACAATGAGCAGTTCTTC; CDR3 protein: CASSQRGGSYNEQFF
CDR3 length: 15; clone size: -; D gene: TRBD1; V gene: TRBV19; J gene: TRBJ1-1; CDR3 DNA: TGTGCCAGTAGGACCTCCGGGACAGGGTCCGTGGGAGCTTTCTTT; CDR3 protein: CASRTSGTGSVGAFF
CDR3 length: 15; clone size: -; D gene: -; V gene: TRBV14; J gene: TRBJ1-2; CDR3 DNA: TGTGCCAGCAGCCAAGTTGGGGGACACAGCTATGGCTACACCTTC; CDR3 protein: CASSQVGGHSYGYTF
CDR3 length: 15; clone size: -; D gene: -; V gene: TRBV3-1/TRBV3-2; J gene: TRBJ1-2; CDR3 DNA: TGTGCCAGCAGCCAAGCCCAAGGGCCTAGCTATGGCTACACCTTC; CDR3 protein: CASSQAQGPSYGYTF
CDR3 length: 14; clone size: -; D gene: -; V gene: TRBV25-1; J gene: TRBJ1-3; CDR3 DNA: TGTGCCAGCACAAGGGCTACCTCTGGAAACACCATATATTTT; CDR3 protein: CASTRATSGNTIYF
CDR3 length: 17; clone size: -; D gene: -; V gene: TRBV6-2/TRBV6-3; J gene: TRBJ2-3; CDR3 DNA: TGTGCCAGCAGTTCCACTCCGGGACTTTCTAGCACAGATACGCAGTATTTT; CDR3 protein: CASSSTPGLSSTDTQYF
CDR3 length: 16; clone size: once; D gene: TRBD1; V gene: TRBV4-1; J gene: TRBJ2-1; CDR3 DNA: TGCGCCAGCAGCCAAGCCCCTTGGACAGGCTACAATGAGCAGTTCTTC; CDR3 protein: CASSQAPWTGYNEQFF
CDR3 length: 14; clone size: -; D gene: -; V gene: TRBV10-3; J gene: TRBJ2-2; CDR3 DNA: TGTGCCATCCCCGGGACCACGAACACCGGGGAGCTGTTTTTT; CDR3 protein: CAIPGTTNTGELFF
CDR3 length: 15; clone size: -; D gene: -; V gene: TRBV19; J gene: TRBJ1-3; CDR3 DNA: TGTGCCAGTAGTATAGGCCACCACTCTGGAAACACCATATATTTT; CDR3 protein: CASSIGHHSGNTIYF
CDR3 length: 14; clone size: -; D gene: TRBD1; V gene: TRBV19; J gene: TRBJ1-1; CDR3 DNA: TGTGCCAGTAGTAATGTCAGGGGGGACACTGAAGCTTTCTTT; CDR3 protein: CASSNVRGDTEAFF
CDR3 length: 16; clone size: once; D gene: TRBD1; V gene: TRBV6-1; J gene: TRBJ1-3; CDR3 DNA: TGTGCCAGCAGTGACAGACAGGGCCACTCTGGAAACACCATATATTTT; CDR3 protein: CASSDRQGHSGNTIYF
CDR3 length: 15; clone size: -; D gene: -; V gene: TRBV2; J gene: TRBJ1-5; CDR3 DNA: TGTGCCAGCAGTCTCGGCAGGGGCGAAAATCAGCCCCAGCATTTT; CDR3 protein: CASSLGRGENQPQHF
CDR3 length: 17; clone size: -; D gene: TRBD2; V gene: TRBV19; J gene: TRBJ2-7; CDR3 DNA: TGTGCCAGTAGTCCCCTACCGGGACTATCAATCCCCTACGAGCAGTACTTC; CDR3 protein: CASSPLPGLSIPYEQYF
CDR3 length: 14; clone size: -; D gene: -; V gene: TRBV6-5; J gene: TRBJ1-1; CDR3 DNA: TGTGCCAGCAGTTACTCGGACAGCGGGACTGAAGCTTTCTTT; CDR3 protein: CASSYSDSGTEAFF
CDR3 length: 12; clone size: -; D gene: -; V gene: TRBV5-8; J gene: TRBJ2-1; CDR3 DNA: TGTGCCAGCAGCTTGGACGACAATGAGCAGTTCTTC; CDR3 protein: CASSLDDNEQFF
CDR3 length: 14; clone size: -; D gene: -; V gene: TRBV2; J gene: TRBJ1-5; CDR3 DNA: TGTGCCAGCAGTCGGGGGGGTCATAATCAGCCCCAGCATTTT; CDR3 protein: CASSRGGHNQPQHF
CDR3 length: 15; clone size: -; D gene: TRBD2; V gene: TRBV6-2/TRBV6-3; J gene: TRBJ2-5; CDR3 DNA: TGTGCCAGCAGCCCCGGGACTAGCGTGATTGGGGACCAGTACTTC; CDR3 protein: CASSPGTSVIGDQYF
CDR3 length: 15; clone size: -; D gene: -; V gene: TRBV19; J gene: TRBJ2-2; CDR3 DNA: TGTGCCAGTACCCCCTTTAGGGCTGACACCGGGGAGCTGTTTTTT; CDR3 protein: CASTPFRADTGELFF
CDR3 length: 12; clone size: -; D gene: -; V gene: TRBV6-1; J gene: TRBJ2-7; CDR3 DNA: TGTGCCAGCAGTGAGGGAAACTACGAGCAGTACTTC; CDR3 protein: CASSEGNYEQYF
CDR3 length: 18; clone size: -; D gene: -; V gene: TRBV21-1; J gene: TRBJ1-5; CDR3 DNA: TGTGCCAGCAGCCACCGGGACAGCCGTTACGGAAGCAATCAGCCCCAGCATTTT; CDR3 protein: CASSHRDSRYGSNQPQHF
CDR3 length: 16; clone size: -; D gene: -; V gene: TRBV14; J gene: TRBJ1-3; CDR3 DNA: TGTGCCAGCAGCCCACACCCAACAGGGTTCGGAAACACCATATATTTT; CDR3 protein: CASSPHPTGFGNTIYF
CDR3 length: 13; clone size: few; D gene: -; V gene: TRBV11-2; J gene: TRBJ2-7; CDR3 DNA: TGTGCCAGCAGCTTGTACCGATACTACGAGCAGTACTTC; CDR3 protein: CASSLYRYYEQYF
CDR3 length: 15; clone size: -; D gene: -; V gene: TRBV9; J gene: TRBJ1-3; CDR3 DNA: TGTGCCAGCAGCGGGTCAGCTAGCTCTGGAAACACCATATATTTT; CDR3 protein: CASSGSASSGNTIYF
CDR3 length: 15; clone size: -; D gene: -; V gene: TRBV5-1; J gene: TRBJ1-1; CDR3 DNA: TGCGCCAGCACCCCCTCCACAGGCTGGAACACTGAAGCTTTCTTT; CDR3 protein: CASTPSTGWNTEAFF
CDR3 length: 13; clone size: -; D gene: TRBD1; V gene: TRBV7-9; J gene: TRBJ2-1; CDR3 DNA: TGTGCCAGCACCAGGGACAGACTGGATGAGCAGTTCTTC; CDR3 protein: CASTRDRLDEQFF
CDR3 length: 15; clone size: -; D gene: -; V gene: TRBV4-2; J gene: TRBJ1-3; CDR3 DNA: TGTGCCAGCAGCCAAGAGACGTCCTCTGGAAACACCATATATTTT; CDR3 protein: CASSQETSSGNTIYF